The clone carrying this T cell receptor (beta chain) was counted many times. The data stem from a study of early T cells in non-severe SARS-CoV-2 infection. Study-level background: Bulk RNA from unsorted whole blood was sequenced; chains were unpaired.

Individually, cDNA molecules had unique molecular identifiers attached to them. From the 5' RACE reads, TCRdb called clonotypes with MiXCR, one entry per CDR3 protein. Of 25,000 to 35,000 distinct CDR3 sequences detected, approximately 6% appear once; the ten largest clones hold 5% to 6%. The sequenced sample was whole blood. The receptor comes from an adult who was a healthcare worker with PCR-confirmed SARS-CoV-2 infection or an uninfected control (not recorded which).

CDR3 sequence reads: CASSPPKTPRSYEQYF. As DNA, the CDR3 is TGTGCCAGCAGTCCCCCCAAGACCCCCCGCTCCTACGAGCAGTACTTC. V and J are TRBV11-2 and TRBJ2-7; no reliable D call. The CDR3 spans 16 residues. Germline lookup yields CDR1 SGHAT and CDR2 FQNNGV. Trimming cost V 6 bases and J 0 bases, with 18 bases left between them.